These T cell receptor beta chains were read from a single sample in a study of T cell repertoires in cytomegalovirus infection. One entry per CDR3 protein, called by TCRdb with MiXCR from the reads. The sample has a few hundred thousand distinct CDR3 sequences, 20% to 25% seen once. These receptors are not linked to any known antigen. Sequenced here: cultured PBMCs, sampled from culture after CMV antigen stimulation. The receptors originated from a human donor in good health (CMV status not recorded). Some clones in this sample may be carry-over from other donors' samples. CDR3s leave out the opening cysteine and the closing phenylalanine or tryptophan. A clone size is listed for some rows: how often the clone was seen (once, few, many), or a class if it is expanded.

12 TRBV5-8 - ASSVPGLSYEQY
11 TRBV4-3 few ASSQEGGGTQY
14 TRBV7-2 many ASSLRQLNSNQPQH
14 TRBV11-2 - ASSFNVGLALDEQF
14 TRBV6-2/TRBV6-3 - ASSYSRGQGHTEAF
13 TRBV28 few ASSLPPGTAYEQY
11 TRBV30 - AWTLGQNTEAF
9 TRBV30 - AWSVAGEEF
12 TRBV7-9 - ASSSPIAKNIQY
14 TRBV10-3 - ATMRELAGGGDTQY
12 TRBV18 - ASSPRAGMETQY
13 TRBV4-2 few ASSHPSEGGETQY
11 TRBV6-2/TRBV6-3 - ASSRPGSYEQY
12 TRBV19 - ASSMGRGGQPQH
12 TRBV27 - ASSVAGRANVLT
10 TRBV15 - ATSTLYNEQF
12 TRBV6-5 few ASSDRGGTDTQY
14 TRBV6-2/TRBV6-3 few ASSETGAGSGNTIY
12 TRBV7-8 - ASSLTSRHNEQF
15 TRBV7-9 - ASSLLNLAGNTGELF
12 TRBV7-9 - ASSVSGGNNEQF
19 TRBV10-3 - AISELMLGTGGNPGDSPLH
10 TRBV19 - ASSLREDEQF
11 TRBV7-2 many ASSLELAETQY
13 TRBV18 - ASSPELGRFYEQY
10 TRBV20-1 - SAKTGVYGYT